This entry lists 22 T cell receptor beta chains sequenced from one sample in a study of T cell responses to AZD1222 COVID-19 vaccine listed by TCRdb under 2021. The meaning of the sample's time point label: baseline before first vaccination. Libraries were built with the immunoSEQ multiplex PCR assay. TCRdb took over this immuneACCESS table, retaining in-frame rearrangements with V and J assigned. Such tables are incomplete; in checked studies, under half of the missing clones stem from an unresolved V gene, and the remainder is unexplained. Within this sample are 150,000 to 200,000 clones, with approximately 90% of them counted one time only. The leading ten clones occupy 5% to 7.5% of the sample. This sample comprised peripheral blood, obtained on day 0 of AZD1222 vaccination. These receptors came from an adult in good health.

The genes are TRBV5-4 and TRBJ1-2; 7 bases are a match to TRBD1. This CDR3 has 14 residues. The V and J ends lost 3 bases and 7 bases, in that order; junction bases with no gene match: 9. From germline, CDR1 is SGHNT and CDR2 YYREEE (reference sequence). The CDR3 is CASSSPTGSGGYTF. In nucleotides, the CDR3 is TGTGCCAGCAGCTCCCCGACAGGGAGTGGTGGCTACACCTTC. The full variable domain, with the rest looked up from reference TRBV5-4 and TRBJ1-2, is ETGVTQSPTHLIKTRGQQVTLRCSSQSGHNTVSWYQQALGQGPQFIFQYYREEENGRGNFPPRFSGLQFPNYSSELNVNALELDDSALYLCASSSPTGSGGYTFGSGTRLTVV.

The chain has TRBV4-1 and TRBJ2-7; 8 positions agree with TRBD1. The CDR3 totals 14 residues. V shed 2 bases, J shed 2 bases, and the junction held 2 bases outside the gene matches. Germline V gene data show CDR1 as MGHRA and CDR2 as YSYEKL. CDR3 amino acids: CASSQTGGTYEQYF. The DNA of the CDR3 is TGCGCCAGCAGCCAAACAGGGGGTACCTACGAGCAGTACTTC.

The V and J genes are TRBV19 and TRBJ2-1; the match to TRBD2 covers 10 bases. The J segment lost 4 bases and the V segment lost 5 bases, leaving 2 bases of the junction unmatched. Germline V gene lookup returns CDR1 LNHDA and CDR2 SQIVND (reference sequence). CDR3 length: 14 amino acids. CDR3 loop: CASSGTSAYNEQFF. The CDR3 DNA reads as TGTGCCAGTAGTGGGACTAGCGCGTACAATGAGCAGTTCTTC. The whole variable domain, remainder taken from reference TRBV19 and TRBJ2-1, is DGGITQSPKYLFRKEGQNVTLSCEQNLNHDAMYWYRQDPGQGLRLIYYSQIVNDFQKGDIAEGYSVSREKKESFPLTVTSAQKNPTAFYLCASSGTSAYNEQFFGPGTRLTVL.

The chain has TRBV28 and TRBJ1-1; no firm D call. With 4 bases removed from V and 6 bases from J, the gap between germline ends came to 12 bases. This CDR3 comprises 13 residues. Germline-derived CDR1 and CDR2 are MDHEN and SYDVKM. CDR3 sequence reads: CASSWGSRPEAFF. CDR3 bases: TGTGCCAGCAGTTGGGGATCTCGGCCTGAAGCTTTCTTT.

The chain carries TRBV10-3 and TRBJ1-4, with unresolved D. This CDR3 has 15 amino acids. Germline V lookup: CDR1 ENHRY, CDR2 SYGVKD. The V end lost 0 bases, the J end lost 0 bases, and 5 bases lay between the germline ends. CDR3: CAISESTATNEKLFF. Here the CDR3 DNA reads TGTGCCATCAGTGAGTCCACAGCAACTAATGAAAAACTGTTTTTT.

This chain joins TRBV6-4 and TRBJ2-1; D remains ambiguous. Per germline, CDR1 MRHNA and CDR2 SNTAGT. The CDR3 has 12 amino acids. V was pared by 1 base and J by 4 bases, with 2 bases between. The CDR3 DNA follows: TGTGCCAGCAGTGACTTGTACAATGAGCAGTTCTTC. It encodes CASSDLYNEQFF.

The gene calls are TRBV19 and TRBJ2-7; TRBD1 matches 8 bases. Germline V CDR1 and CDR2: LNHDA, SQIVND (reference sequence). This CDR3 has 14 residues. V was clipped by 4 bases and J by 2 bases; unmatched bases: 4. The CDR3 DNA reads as TGTGCCAGTAGTACCCAGACAGGGGCCTACGAGCAGTACTTC. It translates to CASSTQTGAYEQYF.

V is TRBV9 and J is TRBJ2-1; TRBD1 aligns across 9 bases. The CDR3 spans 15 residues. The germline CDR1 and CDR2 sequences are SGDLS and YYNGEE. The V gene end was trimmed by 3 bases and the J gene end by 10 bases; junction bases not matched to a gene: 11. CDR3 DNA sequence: TGTGCCAGCAGCGCCCGAGGACAGGGGCCCACGGAGCAGTTCTTC. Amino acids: CASSARGQGPTEQFF.

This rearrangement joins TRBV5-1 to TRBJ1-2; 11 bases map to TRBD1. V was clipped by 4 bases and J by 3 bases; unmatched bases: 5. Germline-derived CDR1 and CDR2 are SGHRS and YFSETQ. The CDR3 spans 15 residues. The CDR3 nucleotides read TGCGCCAGCAGCCTGCGGACAGGGGGCGACTATGGCTACACCTTC. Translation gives CASSLRTGGDYGYTF.

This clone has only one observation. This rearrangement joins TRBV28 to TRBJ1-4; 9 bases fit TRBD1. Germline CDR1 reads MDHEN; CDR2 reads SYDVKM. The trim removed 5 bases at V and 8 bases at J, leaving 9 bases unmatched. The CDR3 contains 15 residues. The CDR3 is CASSPWGQGKEKLFF. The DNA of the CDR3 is TGTGCCAGCAGTCCCTGGGGACAGGGAAAGGAAAAACTGTTTTTT.

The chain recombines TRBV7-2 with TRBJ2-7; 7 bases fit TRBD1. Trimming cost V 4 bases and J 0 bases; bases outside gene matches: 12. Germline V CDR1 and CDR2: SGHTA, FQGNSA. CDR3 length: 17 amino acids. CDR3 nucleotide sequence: TGTGCCAGCAGCTCCGAAGGGACAGTTGACAACTCCTACGAGCAGTACTTC. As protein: CASSSEGTVDNSYEQYF.

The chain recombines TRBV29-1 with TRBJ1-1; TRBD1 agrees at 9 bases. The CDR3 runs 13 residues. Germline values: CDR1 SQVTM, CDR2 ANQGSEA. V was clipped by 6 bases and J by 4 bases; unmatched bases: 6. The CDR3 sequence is CSVVTGGGTEAFF. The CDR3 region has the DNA TGCAGCGTGGTCACAGGGGGCGGCACTGAAGCTTTCTTT.

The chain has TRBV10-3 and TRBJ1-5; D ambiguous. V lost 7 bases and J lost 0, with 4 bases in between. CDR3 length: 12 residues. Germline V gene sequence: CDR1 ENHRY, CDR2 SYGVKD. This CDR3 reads CAIKDSNQPQHF. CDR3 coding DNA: TGTGCCATCAAAGATAGCAATCAGCCCCAGCATTTT.

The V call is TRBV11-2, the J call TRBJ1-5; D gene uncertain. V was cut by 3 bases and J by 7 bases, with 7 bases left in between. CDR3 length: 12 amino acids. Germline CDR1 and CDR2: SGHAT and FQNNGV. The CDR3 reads CASSLGRQPQHF. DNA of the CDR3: TGTGCCAGCAGCTTGGGAAGACAGCCCCAGCATTTT.

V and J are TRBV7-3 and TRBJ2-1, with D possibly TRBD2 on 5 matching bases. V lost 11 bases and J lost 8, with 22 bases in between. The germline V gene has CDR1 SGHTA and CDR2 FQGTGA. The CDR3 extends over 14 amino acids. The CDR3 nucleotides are TGTGCCGTTTCGAGCGGACGCTGGAGCGATGAGCAGTTCTTC. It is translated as CAVSSGRWSDEQFF.

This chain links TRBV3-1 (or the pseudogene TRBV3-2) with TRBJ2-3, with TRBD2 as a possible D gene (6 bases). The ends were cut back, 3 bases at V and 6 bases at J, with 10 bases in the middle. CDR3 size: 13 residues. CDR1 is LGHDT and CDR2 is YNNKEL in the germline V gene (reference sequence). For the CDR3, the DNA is TGTGCCAGCAGCCACCCGGGGAGGGATACGCAGTATTTT. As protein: CASSHPGRDTQYF.

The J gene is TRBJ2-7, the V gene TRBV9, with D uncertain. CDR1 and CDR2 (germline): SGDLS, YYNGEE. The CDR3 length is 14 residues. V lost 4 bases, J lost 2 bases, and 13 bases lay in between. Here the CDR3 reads CASSLVPETYEQYF. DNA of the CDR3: TGTGCCAGCAGCCTAGTACCGGAGACCTACGAGCAGTACTTC.

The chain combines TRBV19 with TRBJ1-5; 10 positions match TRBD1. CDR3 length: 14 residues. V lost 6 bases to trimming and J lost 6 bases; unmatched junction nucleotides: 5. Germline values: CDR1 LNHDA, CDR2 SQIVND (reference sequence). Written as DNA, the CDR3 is TGTGCCAGTAGGACCCGGGACAGGGGTCAGCCCCAGCATTTT. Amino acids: CASRTRDRGQPQHF.

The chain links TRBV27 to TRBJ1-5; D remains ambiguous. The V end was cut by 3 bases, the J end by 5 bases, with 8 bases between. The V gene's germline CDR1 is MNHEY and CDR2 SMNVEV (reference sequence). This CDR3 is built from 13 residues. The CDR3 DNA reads TGTGCCAGCAGTTTTTCGTATGATCAGCCCCAGCATTTT. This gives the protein CASSFSYDQPQHF.

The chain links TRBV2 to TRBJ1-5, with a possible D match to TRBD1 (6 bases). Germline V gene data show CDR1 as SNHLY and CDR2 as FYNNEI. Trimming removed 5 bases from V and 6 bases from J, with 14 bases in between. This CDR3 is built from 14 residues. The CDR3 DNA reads TGTGCCAGCAGTAGGGGGGCCCAAGGTCAGCCCCAGCATTTT. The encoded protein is CASSRGAQGQPQHF.

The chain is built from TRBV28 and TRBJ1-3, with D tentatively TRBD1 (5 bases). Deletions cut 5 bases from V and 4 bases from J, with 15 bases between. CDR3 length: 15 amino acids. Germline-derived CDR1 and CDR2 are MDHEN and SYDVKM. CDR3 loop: CASSPPRGGGNTIYF. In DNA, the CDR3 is TGTGCCAGCAGTCCCCCAAGGGGCGGCGGAAACACCATATATTTT.

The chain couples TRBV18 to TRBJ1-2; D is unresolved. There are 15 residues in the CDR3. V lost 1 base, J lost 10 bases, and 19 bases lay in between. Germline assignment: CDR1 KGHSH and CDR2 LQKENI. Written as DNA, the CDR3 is TGTGCCAGCTCACCACTTCAAGGACCCAACAATGACTACACCTTC. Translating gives CASSPLQGPNNDYTF.